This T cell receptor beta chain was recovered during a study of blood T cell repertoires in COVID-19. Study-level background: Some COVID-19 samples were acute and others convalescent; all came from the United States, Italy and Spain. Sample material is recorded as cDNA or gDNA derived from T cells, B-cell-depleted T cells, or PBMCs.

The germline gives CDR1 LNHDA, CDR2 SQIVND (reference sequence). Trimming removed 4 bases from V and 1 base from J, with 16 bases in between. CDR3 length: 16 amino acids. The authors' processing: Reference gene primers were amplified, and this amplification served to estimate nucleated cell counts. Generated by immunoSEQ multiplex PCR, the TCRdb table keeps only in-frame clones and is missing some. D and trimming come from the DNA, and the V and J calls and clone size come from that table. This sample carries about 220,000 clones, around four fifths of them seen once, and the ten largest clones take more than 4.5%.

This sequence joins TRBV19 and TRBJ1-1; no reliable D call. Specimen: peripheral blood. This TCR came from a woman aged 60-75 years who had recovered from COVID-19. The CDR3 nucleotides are TGTGCCAGTAGTAACCCGTTACGAACAGCGAACACTGAAGCTTTCTTT. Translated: CASSNPLRTANTEAFF.